The 24 T cell receptor beta chains listed next were all sequenced from one sample in a study of somatic mutations in cytotoxic T cells in rheumatoid arthritis. Some clones are missing from TCRdb's copy, which holds only in-frame ones; the method was immunoSEQ multiplex PCR. Here the sample spans about 10,000 clones, about 90% being singletons. Sequencing was performed on CD8+ T cells sorted from blood. The receptors were sampled from a woman aged 18-29 years with rheumatoid arthritis.

This chain links TRBV7-9 with TRBJ2-5, with unresolved D. The V and J ends lost 1 base and 0 bases respectively, with 12 bases between them. Germline CDR1 and CDR2: SEHNR and FQNEAQ (reference sequence). The CDR3 covers 16 residues. CDR3 protein: CASSLGLQSYQETQYF. CDR3 nucleotides: TGTGCCAGCAGCTTAGGTTTACAGTCTTACCAAGAGACCCAGTACTTC.

In nucleotides, the CDR3 is TGTGCCAGCAGTTTTCCCTCGGGGACAGGGAGCGACAATGAGCAGTTCTTC. Translation gives CASSFPSGTGSDNEQFF. V gene TRBV2 combines with J gene TRBJ2-1, with 9 bases matching TRBD1. The V and J ends lost 5 bases and 5 bases, in that order; junction bases with no gene match: 13. Germline CDR1 reads SNHLY; CDR2 reads FYNNEI. The CDR3 consists of 17 residues. The full variable domain, its missing parts supplied by reference TRBV2 and TRBJ2-1, is EPEVTQTPSHQVTQMGQEVILRCVPISNHLYFYWYRQILGQKVEFLVSFYNNEISEKSEIFDDQFSVERPDGSNFTLKIRSTKLEDSAMYFCASSFPSGTGSDNEQFFGPGTRLTVL.

The sample holds a few counts of this clone. The CDR3 DNA reads TGTGCCAGCAGCCAAGGGACAGGGTCGTACAATGAGCAGTTCTTC. This sequence encodes CASSQGTGSYNEQFF. This chain connects TRBV9 to TRBJ2-1; 9 nucleotides line up with TRBD1. V gave up 4 bases and J gave up 4 bases; unmatched junction bases: 6. The germline V gene has CDR1 SGDLS and CDR2 YYNGEE. The CDR3 is 15 amino acids. Full variable domain (remainder filled in from reference TRBV9 and TRBJ2-1): DSGVTQTPKHLITATGQRVTLRCSPRSGDLSVYWYQQSLDQGLQFLIQYYNGEERAKGNILERFSAQQFPDLHSELNLSSLELGDSALYFCASSQGTGSYNEQFFGPGTRLTVL.

This chain uses TRBV2 with TRBJ2-4; D perhaps matches TRBD2 (6 bases). Looked up from germline, CDR1 is SNHLY and CDR2 is FYNNEI. V lost 11 bases, J lost 7 bases, and 21 bases lay in between. The CDR3 is 14 residues long. In DNA form, the CDR3 reads TGTGCCCACATGAACTGGGATGGAGGGAACATTCAGTACTTC. Translating gives CAHMNWDGGNIQYF.

The CDR3 sequence is CASTPDSRYEQYF. The DNA for the CDR3 is TGTGCCAGCACCCCGGACTCGAGGTACGAGCAGTACTTC. V gene TRBV7-9 combines with J gene TRBJ2-7, with TRBD2 as a possible D gene (5 bases). CDR3 length equals 13 residues. V lost 7 bases, J lost 4 bases, and 14 bases lay in between. Per germline, CDR1 SEHNR and CDR2 FQNEAQ (reference sequence).

The chain uses TRBV12-5 and TRBJ2-2; TRBD1 matches at 7 bases. The trim removed 7 bases at V and 3 bases at J, leaving 5 bases unmatched. The germline V gene encodes CDR1 LGHNT and CDR2 FRNRAP. The CDR3 consists of 14 residues. CDR3 bases: TGTGCTAGTGCCTCAGACAGGGACACCGGGGAGCTGTTTTTT. Protein sequence: CASASDRDTGELFF.

The rearrangement joins TRBV25-1 to TRBJ1-1; no clear D. This CDR3 is built from 12 residues. Germline V gene lookup returns CDR1 MGHDK and CDR2 SYGVNS. V was pared by 4 bases and J by 8 bases, with 11 bases between. The CDR3 sequence is CASSVGLAEAFF. CDR3 in DNA: TGTGCCAGCAGTGTCGGACTGGCGGAAGCTTTCTTT. Full variable domain (rest looked up from reference TRBV25-1 and TRBJ1-1): EADIYQTPRYLVIGTGKKITLECSQTMGHDKMYWYQQDPGMELHLIHYSYGVNSTEKGDLSSESTVSRIRTEHFPLTLESARPSHTSQYLCASSVGLAEAFFGQGTRLTVV.

The rearrangement uses TRBV6-5 and TRBJ1-1, with 10 bases lining up with TRBD1. V shed 11 bases, J shed 6 bases, and the junction held 12 bases outside the gene matches. Germline lookup yields CDR1 MNHEY and CDR2 SVGAGI. There are 14 residues in the CDR3. CDR3 sequence: CASYRDRGGSEAFF. The CDR3 bases are TGTGCCTCATACCGGGACAGGGGCGGTTCTGAAGCTTTCTTT.

The chain has TRBV9 and TRBJ2-3, with D unclear. This CDR3 is 13 amino acids long. The germline CDR1 and CDR2 sequences are SGDLS and YYNGEE. V was pared by 5 bases and J by 6 bases, with 13 bases between. The CDR3 nucleotides read TGTGCCAGCAGAGGCCCTAGTTTTGATACGCAGTATTTT. Translating gives CASRGPSFDTQYF.

This rearrangement joins TRBV27 to TRBJ2-2; the D gene is possibly TRBD2 (5 bases). The CDR3 is made up of 15 amino acids. Trimming left V 2 bases short and J 5 bases short, with 12 bases between. CDR1 is MNHEY, CDR2 SMNVEV, per germline (reference sequence). CDR3 sequence reads: CASSLSTRGTGELFF. The CDR3 region has the DNA TGTGCCAGCAGTTTAAGTACCCGAGGGACCGGGGAGCTGTTTTTT.

The chain recombines TRBV7-6 with TRBJ2-2, with TRBD2 as a possible D gene (5 bases). The CDR3 length is 15 residues. V was trimmed by 5 bases and J by 1 base, leaving 11 bases between them. Looked up from germline, CDR1 is SGHVS and CDR2 is FNYEAQ. The CDR3 spells CASSPRGGNTGELFF. CDR3 coding DNA: TGTGCCAGCAGCCCCCGGGGTGGGAACACCGGGGAGCTGTTTTTT.

This clone was recorded only once. The V gene is TRBV28, the J gene TRBJ2-5, with D perhaps matching TRBD1 (5 bases). Germline CDR1 MDHEN, CDR2 SYDVKM. This CDR3 is built from 16 residues. The ends were cut back, 5 bases at V and 3 bases at J, with 19 bases in the middle. Written as DNA, the CDR3 is TGTGCCAGCAGTCTCCCCGCCAACAGGTGGGAAGAGACCCAGTACTTC. It translates to CASSLPANRWEETQYF.

This sequence joins TRBV28 and TRBJ2-1; 9 nucleotides line up with TRBD1. CDR1 is MDHEN and CDR2 is SYDVKM in the germline V gene. This CDR3 region has 13 residues. After removal of 4 bases from V and 12 bases from J, the junction contained 7 bases not matched to a gene. Here the CDR3 reads CASSSIGQGSQFF. The CDR3 region has the DNA TGTGCCAGCAGTTCCATAGGACAGGGGTCGCAGTTCTTC.

This clone was counted a single time. This chain links TRBV7-9 with TRBJ2-7; weak D call: TRBD2 (6 bases). Germline-derived CDR1 and CDR2 are SEHNR and FQNEAQ (reference sequence). The CDR3 is 14 residues long. Trimming left V 7 bases short and J 2 bases short, with 15 bases between. CDR3 sequence: CASTRDSAPYEQYF. The CDR3 DNA follows: TGTGCCAGCACCAGGGACTCAGCGCCCTACGAGCAGTACTTC. The entire variable domain, with the rest obtained from reference TRBV7-9 and TRBJ2-7, is as follows: DTGVSQNPRHKITKRGQNVTFRCDPISEHNRLYWYRQTLGQGPEFLTYFQNEAQLEKSRLLSDRFSAERPKGSFSTLEIQRTEQGDSAMYLCASTRDSAPYEQYFGPGTRLTVT.

Turning to this clone: Relative to the germline gene, one junction end is altered; a read error may explain this. The rearrangement joins TRBV27 to TRBJ1-5; D remains ambiguous. Germline lookup yields CDR1 MNHEY and CDR2 SMNVEV (reference sequence). The CDR3 covers 13 residues. The CDR3 DNA is TGTGCCAGTAGTTTTTCGCAGGTTCAGCCCCAGCATTTT. It specifies CASSFSQVQPQHF.

V gene TRBV19 combines with J gene TRBJ2-5; 10 bases agree with TRBD1. V gave up 3 bases and J gave up 4 bases; unmatched junction bases: 5. The CDR3 contains 15 residues. The V gene's germline CDR1 is LNHDA and CDR2 SQIVND (reference sequence). CDR3: CASSMGDRGGETQYF. The CDR3 DNA sequence: TGTGCCAGTAGTATGGGGGACAGGGGAGGAGAGACCCAGTACTTC.

The V and J genes are TRBV19 and TRBJ1-3; D remains unclear. In germline, CDR1 is LNHDA, CDR2 SQIVND (reference sequence). The CDR3 runs 15 residues. Trimming removed 7 bases from V and 3 bases from J, with 16 bases in between. As DNA, the CDR3 is TGTGCCAGTACTCCGAAGAGGGAATATGGAAACACCATATATTTT. It encodes CASTPKREYGNTIYF.

The genes are TRBV9 and TRBJ1-1, with 10 nucleotides matching TRBD1. V shed 0 bases, J shed 4 bases, and the junction held 3 bases outside the gene matches. Germline lookup yields CDR1 SGDLS and CDR2 YYNGEE. The CDR3 is 15 amino acids. The CDR3 DNA sequence: TGTGCCAGCAGCGTAGCAGGGGACAGGGGCACTGAAGCTTTCTTT. Residues: CASSVAGDRGTEAFF.

This chain uses TRBV12-2 with TRBJ1-2. TRBV12-2 is assigned pseudogene status. CDR3 length: 18 residues. CDR3: CASRPHPRGDIPFYGYTF. The CDR3 nucleotides read TGTGCAAGTCGCCCCCATCCTCGGGGGGACATCCCCTTCTATGGCTACACCTTC.

This chain uses TRBV4-2 with TRBJ1-4; TRBD1 is a possible D gene (5 bases). CDR3 length equals 17 residues. Trimming removed 3 bases at V and 0 bases at J, with 14 bases between. Germline CDR1 LGHNA, CDR2 YNFKEQ. The CDR3 DNA is TGTGCCAGCAGCCAGAGCGCGGAGGGGCCAACTAATGAAAAACTGTTTTTT. Translated: CASSQSAEGPTNEKLFF.

The CDR3 bases are TGCGCCAGCAGCCCCCCGGACAGAGGATTCAGCAATCAGCCCCAGCATTTT. Residues: CASSPPDRGFSNQPQHF. The chain combines TRBV4-3 with TRBJ1-5, with a tentative D call TRBD1 (6 bases). Germline loops: CDR1 LGHNA, CDR2 YSLEER. The V and J ends lost 4 bases and 1 base respectively, with 17 bases between them. This CDR3 contains 17 residues.

The chain employs TRBV9 and TRBJ2-1; 14 bases are a match to TRBD2. The V gene end was trimmed by 2 bases and the J gene end by 4 bases; junction bases not matched to a gene: 8. The CDR3 sequence is 18 residues long. Germline V gene sequence: CDR1 SGDLS, CDR2 YYNGEE. The CDR3 DNA sequence: TGTGCCAGCAGCGTGGGGACTAGCGGGAGAAGGGGGTACAATGAGCAGTTCTTC. Amino acid sequence: CASSVGTSGRRGYNEQFF.

This chain connects TRBV27 to TRBJ2-1; the match to TRBD2 covers 8 bases. The CDR3 spans 14 residues. Germline lookup yields CDR1 MNHEY and CDR2 SMNVEV (reference sequence). V was pared by 6 bases and J by 2 bases, with 3 bases of the junction left unmatched. CDR3 in amino acids: CASREAGAYNEQFF. The CDR3 DNA is TGTGCCAGCAGGGAAGCGGGAGCCTACAATGAGCAGTTCTTC.

The J gene is TRBJ2-7, the V gene TRBV27; TRBD2 matches 10 bases. The V and J ends lost 5 bases and 4 bases, in that order; junction bases with no gene match: 8. The CDR3 has 15 amino acids. Germline lookup yields CDR1 MNHEY and CDR2 SMNVEV (reference sequence). The CDR3 is CASSPSSGRAYEQYF. The CDR3 region has the DNA TGTGCCAGCAGTCCCTCTAGCGGGAGAGCATACGAGCAGTACTTC.